The rows below give T cell receptor beta chains drawn from one sample of a study of regulatory T cells in long-lasting Graves disease. TCRdb fed the multiplex PCR reads into MiXCR, producing one record per CDR3 protein. The sample lists 400,000 or so distinct CDR3 sequences; less than 25% were seen once. The specimen comprised peripheral blood mononuclear cells (PBMCs), sampled when the disease was refractory, from a patient treated with antithyroid drugs. Every receptor here comes from a female donor with Graves disease. The CDR3 runs from the conserved cysteine through the conserved F or W. The D gene is left open where the match is weak. A row's size may be missing; if present it is once, few, many or a size class.

>TRBV6-1|many|TRBJ1-2|-
TGTGCCAGCAGACCGCAGGGGCCGAACTATGGCTACACCTTC
CASRPQGPNYGYTF
>TRBV7-2|-|TRBJ2-1|TRBD2
TGTGCCAGCAGCTTTCTTAGCGGGAGCGGCAATGAGCAGTTCTTC
CASSFLSGSGNEQFF
>TRBV6-2/TRBV6-3|many|TRBJ2-7|TRBD2
TGTGCCAGCAGTTACGGACTAGCGGGAAGTCATACCTACGAGCAGTACTTC
CASSYGLAGSHTYEQYF
>TRBV6-9|-|TRBJ1-2|-
TGTGCCAGCAGTTACTCACCCCAAGCTGGCTACACCTTC
CASSYSPQAGYTF
>TRBV7-3|many|TRBJ2-5|-
TGTGCCAGCAGCTTAAAGGGGGGGATACAAGAGACCCAGTACTTC
CASSLKGGIQETQYF
>TRBV6-2/TRBV6-3|many|TRBJ2-7|TRBD2
TGTGCCAGCAGTTACCGAGGACTAGCGGGCAGGTCCTACGAGCAGTACTTC
CASSYRGLAGRSYEQYF
>TRBV5-4|-|TRBJ1-1|-
TGTGCCAGCAGTTCGAGACCCCCGGCGGGGAGGACTGAAGCTTTCTTT
CASSSRPPAGRTEAFF
>TRBV7-9|-|TRBJ2-7|-
TGTGCCAGCAGTTTGGCTAGGAACTCTAACTACGAGCAGTACTTC
CASSLARNSNYEQYF
>TRBV11-2|many|TRBJ2-7|-
TGTGCCAGCAGCGTGGACTACCACCTTAGTGCGCAGTACTTC
CASSVDYHLSAQYF
>TRBV27|few|TRBJ1-5|-
TGTGCCAGCAGTTTCTCCAGTCAGCCCCAGCATTTT
CASSFSSQPQHF
>TRBV12-3/TRBV12-4|-|TRBJ2-3|TRBD2
TGTGCCAGCAGCCCGGGTGGTAGCGGGAGGGCGGGGGGAACAGATACGCAGTATTTT
CASSPGGSGRAGGTDTQYF
>TRBV18|-|TRBJ1-1|-
TGTGCCAGCTCCCCTTTTGAGGGACGCACTGAAGCTTTCTTT
CASSPFEGRTEAFF
>TRBV2|many|TRBJ1-4|-
TGTGCCAGCAGTGAAGAGCCGTACAGACCTTCAACTAATGAAAAACTGTTTTTT
CASSEEPYRPSTNEKLFF
>TRBV29-1|few|TRBJ1-4|TRBD1
TGCAGCGTCGCTGGTCGGGACAGTAATGAAAAACTGTTTTTT
CSVAGRDSNEKLFF
>TRBV3-1|many|TRBJ1-1|-
TGTGCCAGCAAACCGGGTGGGGGAGCCGAAGCTTTCTTT
CASKPGGGAEAFF
>TRBV7-9|-|TRBJ1-1|-
TGTGCCAGCAGCATAAAGGGGGACACTGAAGCTTTCTTT
CASSIKGDTEAFF
>TRBV28|-|TRBJ2-1|TRBD1
TGTGCCAGCAGTCCCTTTGACAGGGTTGGCTACAATGAGCAGTTCTTC
CASSPFDRVGYNEQFF
>TRBV13|many|TRBJ2-7|TRBD1
TGTGCCAGCAGCCCCACCGGGACAGGCCGTTCCTACGAGCAGTACTTC
CASSPTGTGRSYEQYF
>TRBV20-1|-|TRBJ2-3|TRBD2
TGCAGTGCTAGAGATTTGACTAGCGGGAGTGCAGATACGCAGTATTTT
CSARDLTSGSADTQYF
>TRBV27|-|TRBJ1-4|-
TGTGCCAGCAGTTCATTGGTAGAAGGCGTCGGAAAACTGTTTTTT
CASSSLVEGVGKLFF
>TRBV16|many|TRBJ1-5|-
TGTGCCAGCAGCCCCCCGGACGGAAAATATAGCAATCAGCCCCAGCATTTT
CASSPPDGKYSNQPQHF
>TRBV12-3/TRBV12-4|few|TRBJ2-2|TRBD2
TGTGCCAGCAGTTTATCGGGAGGCCCCGGGGAGCTGTTTTTT
CASSLSGGPGELFF